The T cell receptor beta chain described here comes from a study of T cells in Graves' hyperthyroidism and ophthalmopathy. Researchers took RNA transcripts and amplified the TCR beta CDR3 regions from them. HTBI primers drove first-round RT-PCR of the TCR CDR3. TCRdb passed the multiplex PCR reads through MiXCR, listing each CDR3 protein once. This sample yields 650,000 to 750,000 distinct CDR3 sequences, of which around 15% are seen a single time; about 9.4% belongs to the top ten. CDR3 size: 14 residues. Per the germline V gene, CDR1 is SNHLY and CDR2 is FYNNEI. Trimming pared 5 bases from V and 0 bases from J, leaving 11 bases between.

This TCR came from a woman aged 18-30 years with Graves' hyperthyroidism. J is TRBJ2-7 and V is TRBV2; perhaps D is TRBD1 or TRBD2 (5 bases each). Sequencing input: blood. CDR3 nucleotide sequence: TGTGCCAGCAGTAATATCGGGGCCTCCTACGAGCAGTACTTC. Its translation: CASSNIGASYEQYF. The entire variable domain, with the rest obtained from reference TRBV2 and TRBJ2-7, is as follows: EPEVTQTPSHQVTQMGQEVILRCVPISNHLYFYWYRQILGQKVEFLVSFYNNEISEKSEIFDDQFSVERPDGSNFTLKIRSTKLEDSAMYFCASSNIGASYEQYFGPGTRLTVT.